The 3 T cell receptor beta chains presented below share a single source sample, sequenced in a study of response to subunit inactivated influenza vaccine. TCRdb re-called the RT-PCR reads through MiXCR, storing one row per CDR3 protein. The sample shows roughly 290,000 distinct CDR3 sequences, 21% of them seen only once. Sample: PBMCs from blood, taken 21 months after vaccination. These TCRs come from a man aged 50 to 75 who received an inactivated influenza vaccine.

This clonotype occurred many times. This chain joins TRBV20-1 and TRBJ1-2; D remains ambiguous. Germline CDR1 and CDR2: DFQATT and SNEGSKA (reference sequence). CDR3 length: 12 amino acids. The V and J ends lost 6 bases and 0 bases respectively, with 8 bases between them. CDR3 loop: CSAISANYGYTF. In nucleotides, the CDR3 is TGCAGTGCAATCAGTGCTAACTATGGCTACACCTTC.

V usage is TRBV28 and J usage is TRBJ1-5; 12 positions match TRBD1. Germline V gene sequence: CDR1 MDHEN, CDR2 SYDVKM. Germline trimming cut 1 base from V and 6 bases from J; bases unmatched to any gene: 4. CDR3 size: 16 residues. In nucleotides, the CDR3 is TGTGCCAGCAGTTTATTGGGACAGGGGGCCGGTCAGCCCCAGCATTTT. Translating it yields CASSLLGQGAGQPQHF. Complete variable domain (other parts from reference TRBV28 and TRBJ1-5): DVKVTQSSRYLVKRTGEKVFLECVQDMDHENMFWYRQDPGLGLRLIYFSYDVKMKEKGDIPEGYSVSREKKERFSLILESASTNQTSMYLCASSLLGQGAGQPQHFGDGTRLSIL.

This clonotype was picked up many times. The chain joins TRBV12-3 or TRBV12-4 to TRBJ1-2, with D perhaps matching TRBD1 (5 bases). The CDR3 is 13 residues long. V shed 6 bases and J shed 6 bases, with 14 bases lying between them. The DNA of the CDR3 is TGTGCCAGCAGCACGGGACCCGCCAATGGCTACACCTTC. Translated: CASSTGPANGYTF.